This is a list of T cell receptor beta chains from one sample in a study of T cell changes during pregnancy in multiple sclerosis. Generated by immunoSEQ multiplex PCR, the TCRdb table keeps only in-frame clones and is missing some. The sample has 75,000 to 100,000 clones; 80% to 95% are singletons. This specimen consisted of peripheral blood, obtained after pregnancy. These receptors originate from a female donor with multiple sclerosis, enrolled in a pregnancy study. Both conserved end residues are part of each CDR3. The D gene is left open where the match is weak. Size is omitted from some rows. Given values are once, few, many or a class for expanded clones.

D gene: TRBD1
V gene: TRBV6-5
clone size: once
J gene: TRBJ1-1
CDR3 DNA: TGTGCCAGCAGTTACTACAGGGGGATCGCTGAAGCTTTCTTT
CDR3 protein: CASSYYRGIAEAFF

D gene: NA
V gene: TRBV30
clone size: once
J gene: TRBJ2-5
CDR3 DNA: TGTGCCTGGAGTGGCTCTCCGCTCGGAGAGACCCAGTACTTC
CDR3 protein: CAWSGSPLGETQYF

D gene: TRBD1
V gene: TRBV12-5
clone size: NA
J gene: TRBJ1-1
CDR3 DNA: TGTGCTAGTGGTCCGCCCGGGACAGGGGACGTTACTGAAGCTTTCTTT
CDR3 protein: CASGPPGTGDVTEAFF

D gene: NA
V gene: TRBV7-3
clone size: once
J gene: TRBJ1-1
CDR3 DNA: TGTGCCACCCCGGTGGGGGGGTACACTGAAGCTTTCTTT
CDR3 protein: CATPVGGYTEAFF

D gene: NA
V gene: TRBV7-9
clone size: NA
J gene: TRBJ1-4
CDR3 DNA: TGTGCCAGCAGCTTAGTAAGCGGGACCGATGGGGAAAAACTGTTTTTT
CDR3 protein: CASSLVSGTDGEKLFF

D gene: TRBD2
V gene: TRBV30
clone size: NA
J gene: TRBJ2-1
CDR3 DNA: TGTGCCTGGGCGCTAGCGGGGTTCCTTGGAAATGAGCAGTTCTTC
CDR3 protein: CAWALAGFLGNEQFF

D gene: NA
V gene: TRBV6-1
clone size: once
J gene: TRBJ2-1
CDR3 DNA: TGTGCCAGCAAAGCCGCCTCCTACAATGAGCAGTTCTTC
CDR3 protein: CASKAASYNEQFF

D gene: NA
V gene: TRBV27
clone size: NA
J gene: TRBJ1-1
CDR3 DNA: TGTGCCAGCAGTGCCGGGGGTTACACTGAAGCTTTCTTT
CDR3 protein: CASSAGGYTEAFF

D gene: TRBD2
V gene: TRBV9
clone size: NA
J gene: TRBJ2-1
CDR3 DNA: TGTGCCAGCAGCGTAGGAGCGGGGGGGCTGTACAATGAGCAGTTCTTC
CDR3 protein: CASSVGAGGLYNEQFF

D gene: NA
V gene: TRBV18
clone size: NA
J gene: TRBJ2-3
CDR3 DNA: TGTGCCAGCTCACGACTAGAAAGCACAGATACGCAGTATTTT
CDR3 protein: CASSRLESTDTQYF

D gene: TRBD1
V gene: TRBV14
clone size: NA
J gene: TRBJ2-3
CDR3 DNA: TGTGCCAGCAGCCATAGACAGGGGGCCGTCACAGATACGCAGTATTTT
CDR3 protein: CASSHRQGAVTDTQYF

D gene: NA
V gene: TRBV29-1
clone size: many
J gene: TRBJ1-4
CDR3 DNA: TGCAGCGTTGAAGCCCCTGATGAGGCAGGGCGTTTCTTTTTT
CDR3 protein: CSVEAPDEAGRFFF

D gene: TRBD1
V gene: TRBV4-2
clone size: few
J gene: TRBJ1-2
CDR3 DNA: TGTGCCTGTGGACAGGGATCGTATGGCTACACCTTC
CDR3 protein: CACGQGSYGYTF

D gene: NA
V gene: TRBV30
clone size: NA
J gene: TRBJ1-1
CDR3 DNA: TGTGCCTGGGGACAGAACACTGAAGCTTTCTTT
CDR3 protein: CAWGQNTEAFF

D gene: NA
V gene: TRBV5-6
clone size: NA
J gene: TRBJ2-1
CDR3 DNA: TGTGCCAGCAGCTCTGATTGGGGCCTGGTAAGAAATGAGCAGTTCTTC
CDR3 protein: CASSSDWGLVRNEQFF

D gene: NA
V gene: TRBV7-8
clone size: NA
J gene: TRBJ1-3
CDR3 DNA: TGTGCCAGCAGCTTGGGGGGGCTAGGAAACACCATATATTTT
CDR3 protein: CASSLGGLGNTIYF

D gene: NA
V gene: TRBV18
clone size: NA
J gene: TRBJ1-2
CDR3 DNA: TGTGCCAGCTCACCAGGAGCCTATGGCTACACCTTC
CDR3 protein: CASSPGAYGYTF

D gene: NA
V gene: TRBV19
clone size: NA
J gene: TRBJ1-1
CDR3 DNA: TGTGCCAGTAGTTATCTGGCGAACACTGAAGCTTTCTTT
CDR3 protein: CASSYLANTEAFF

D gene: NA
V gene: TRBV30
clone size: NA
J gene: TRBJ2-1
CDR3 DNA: TGTGCCTGGAGTGTCGGCCCCTCTCACAGTGAGCAGTTCTTC
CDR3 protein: CAWSVGPSHSEQFF

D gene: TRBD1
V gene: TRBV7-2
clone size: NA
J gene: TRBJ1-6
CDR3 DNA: TGTGCCACCCGGGGACAGGGGAGCTCCTATAATTCACCCCTCCACTTT
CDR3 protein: CATRGQGSSYNSPLHF

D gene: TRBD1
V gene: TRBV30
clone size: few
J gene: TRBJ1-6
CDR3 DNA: TGTGCCTGGAGTTTGGACAGGGATGCTTCACCCCTCCACTTT
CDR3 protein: CAWSLDRDASPLHF

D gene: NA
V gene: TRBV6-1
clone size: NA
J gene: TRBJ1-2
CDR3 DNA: TGTGCCAGCAGTGAGCTAAGGGGGATAGACTATGGCTACACCTTC
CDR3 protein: CASSELRGIDYGYTF

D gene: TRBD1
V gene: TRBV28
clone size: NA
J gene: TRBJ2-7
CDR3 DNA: TGTGCCAGCATGAAAAGGGGGCAGGGAAAGGACGAGCAGTACTTC
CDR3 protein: CASMKRGQGKDEQYF